The 21 T cell receptor beta chains listed next were all sequenced from one sample in a study of T cell responses to AZD1222 COVID-19 vaccine. The repertoire was sequenced with immunoSEQ multiplex PCR; TCRdb's copy has only in-frame clones and lacks some. The sample holds 90,000 or so clones, roughly nine tenths seen once. The sample was peripheral blood, taken 28 days after the second AZD1222 dose. These receptors came from an adult who received the AZD1222 COVID-19 vaccine.

The V call is TRBV19, the J call TRBJ1-1; D is possibly TRBD1 (5 bases). The CDR3 is 15 residues long. Germline CDR1 and CDR2: LNHDA and SQIVND (reference sequence). Trimming pared 2 bases from V and 0 bases from J, leaving 10 bases between. Here the CDR3 reads CASSIQGNVNTEAFF. The CDR3 DNA is TGTGCCAGTAGTATACAGGGAAATGTGAACACTGAAGCTTTCTTT.

The rearrangement uses TRBV3-1 (or the pseudogene TRBV3-2) and TRBJ2-5; weak D call: TRBD2 (6 bases). Trimming took 7 bases from V and 2 from J, leaving 17 bases between them. The CDR3 loop spans 15 amino acids. Per germline, CDR1 LGHDT and CDR2 YNNKEL (reference sequence). The CDR3: CASTPPWGEQETQYF. CDR3 in DNA: TGTGCCAGCACTCCGCCGTGGGGGGAGCAAGAGACCCAGTACTTC.

This clone was observed a single time. The CDR3 nucleotides read TGTGCCAGCAGCTTAGTGACGGGACTAGCGGGGGCAGACAATGAGCAGTTCTTC. Protein sequence: CASSLVTGLAGADNEQFF. V and J are TRBV7-6 and TRBJ2-1; the match to TRBD2 covers 14 bases. The ends lost 1 base at V and 5 bases at J; junction bases unmatched: 7. The CDR3 is 18 amino acids. CDR1 is SGHVS and CDR2 is FNYEAQ in the germline V gene.

The rearrangement links TRBV28 to TRBJ1-5, with D uncertain. The germline gives CDR1 MDHEN, CDR2 SYDVKM. Trimming left V 1 base short and J 9 bases short, with 10 bases between. The CDR3 consists of 13 residues. The CDR3 coding sequence is TGTGCCAGCAGTTTATTAGGCTTGCGGCCCCAGCATTTT. Its translation: CASSLLGLRPQHF.

The chain joins TRBV19 to TRBJ1-2; D is unresolved. The CDR3 loop spans 13 amino acids. Germline CDR1 and CDR2: LNHDA and SQIVND (reference sequence). V was trimmed by 4 bases and J by 1 base, leaving 7 bases between them. CDR3 region: CASSKQSNYGYTF. DNA for the CDR3: TGTGCCAGTAGTAAACAGAGTAACTATGGCTACACCTTC.

V gene TRBV6-5 combines with J gene TRBJ1-5; TRBD1 agrees at 10 bases. This CDR3 has 15 residues. V shed 8 bases and J 2 bases; nucleotides not matched to a gene: 6. Germline V gene data show CDR1 as MNHEY and CDR2 as SVGAGI. The CDR3 loop is CASGPTGGGNQPQHF. In nucleotides, the CDR3 is TGTGCCAGCGGGCCGACAGGGGGCGGCAATCAGCCCCAGCATTTT.

The rearrangement uses TRBV10-3 and TRBJ1-1; TRBD1 aligns across 9 bases. Germline V lookup: CDR1 ENHRY, CDR2 SYGVKD. J lost 4 bases, V lost 6 bases, and 3 bases had no gene match. The CDR3 consists of 13 residues. The CDR3 coding sequence is TGTGCCATCAGGGGGGGACAGGGCACTGAAGCTTTCTTT. Residues: CAIRGGQGTEAFF.

This sequence joins TRBV19 and TRBJ1-2; TRBD1 might be the D (5 bases). The CDR3 has 15 residues. Germline CDR1 and CDR2: LNHDA and SQIVND (reference sequence). The germline V and J ends were trimmed by 3 bases and 6 bases, with 17 bases remaining between them. The chain's CDR3 is CASSIRMTAGDGYTF. CDR3 nucleotide sequence: TGTGCCAGTAGTATTCGAATGACAGCAGGCGATGGCTACACCTTC.

The CDR3 protein is CASSGPSGGAVETQYF. CDR3 in DNA: TGTGCCAGCAGTGGCCCTAGCGGGGGGGCCGTTGAGACCCAGTACTTC. This chain connects TRBV2 to TRBJ2-5; 12 nucleotides line up with TRBD2. The CDR3 length is 16 residues. CDR1 is SNHLY, CDR2 FYNNEI, per germline. The V and J ends lost 4 bases and 5 bases, in that order; junction bases with no gene match: 8. The full variable domain, with the rest looked up from reference TRBV2 and TRBJ2-5, is EPEVTQTPSHQVTQMGQEVILRCVPISNHLYFYWYRQILGQKVEFLVSFYNNEISEKSEIFDDQFSVERPDGSNFTLKIRSTKLEDSAMYFCASSGPSGGAVETQYFGPGTRLLVL.

V usage is TRBV6-5 and J usage is TRBJ2-5; 7 nucleotides match TRBD2. The CDR3 spans 13 residues. Looked up from germline, CDR1 is MNHEY and CDR2 is SVGAGI. V trimming: 6 bases; J trimming: 2 bases; junction bases outside the gene matches: 3. The CDR3 loop reads CASRSGGQETQYF. The DNA of the CDR3 is TGTGCCAGCAGATCGGGGGGACAAGAGACCCAGTACTTC.

This rearrangement joins TRBV7-9 to TRBJ2-5, with D unresolved. V dropped 6 bases and J dropped 2 bases, with 1 base sitting between them. The CDR3 is made up of 10 amino acids. From germline, CDR1 is SEHNR and CDR2 FQNEAQ (reference sequence). This chain's CDR3 is CASSQETQYF. The CDR3 DNA reads TGTGCCAGCAGTCAAGAGACCCAGTACTTC.

The V and J genes are TRBV13 and TRBJ2-2; D call uncertain. Looked up from germline, CDR1 is PRHDT and CDR2 is FYEKMQ (reference sequence). The CDR3 has 13 residues. Trimming stripped 6 bases from V and 0 bases from J, with 5 bases between. The chain's CDR3 is CASRGPNTGELFF. In DNA form, the CDR3 reads TGTGCCAGCAGAGGGCCGAACACCGGGGAGCTGTTTTTT.

The chain combines TRBV25-1 with TRBJ2-3; D ambiguous. V was shortened by 3 bases and J by 3 bases, with 4 bases between the two germline ends. Germline-derived CDR1 and CDR2 are MGHDK and SYGVNS. The CDR3 is 12 amino acids. The CDR3 bases are TGTGCCAGCAGTGAGCTAACAGATACGCAGTATTTT. Its translation is CASSELTDTQYF. Supplemented by reference TRBV25-1 and TRBJ2-3, the full variable domain reads EADIYQTPRYLVIGTGKKITLECSQTMGHDKMYWYQQDPGMELHLIHYSYGVNSTEKGDLSSESTVSRIRTEHFPLTLESARPSHTSQYLCASSELTDTQYFGPGTRLTVL.

This chain connects TRBV4-3 to TRBJ1-6; D is possibly TRBD1 (5 bases). CDR1 LGHNA and CDR2 YSLEER come from the germline V gene. Trimming stripped 0 bases from V and 7 bases from J, with 22 bases between. CDR3 length equals 19 residues. CDR3 in amino acids: CASSQEFGALGPRNSPLHF. DNA for the CDR3: TGCGCCAGCAGCCAAGAATTTGGAGCTCTGGGACCGAGAAATTCACCCCTCCACTTT.

This clone has more than one count but fewer than ten. This chain joins TRBV5-5 and TRBJ2-1; D uncertain. This CDR3 has 15 amino acids. Trimming removed 0 bases at V and 2 bases at J, with 9 bases between. Germline V lookup: CDR1 SGHKS, CDR2 YYEKEE (reference sequence). CDR3 amino acids: CASSLDLLAYNEQFF. CDR3 nucleotides: TGTGCCAGCAGCTTGGACTTGCTGGCCTACAATGAGCAGTTCTTC.

This chain uses TRBV10-3 with TRBJ2-7, with 7 bases fitting TRBD1. The CDR3 has 15 amino acids. V trimming: 3 bases; J trimming: 5 bases; junction bases outside the gene matches: 10. In germline, CDR1 is ENHRY, CDR2 SYGVKD. The CDR3 sequence: CAISEATTGNDEQYF. The CDR3 DNA is TGTGCCATCAGTGAAGCCACGACAGGGAACGACGAGCAGTACTTC.

The rearrangement uses TRBV23-1 and TRBJ1-4; D gene unclear. TRBV23-1 is an ORF, with its function uncertain. V dropped 2 bases and J dropped 1 base, with 8 bases sitting between them. The CDR3 extends over 15 amino acids. DNA for the CDR3: TGCGCCAGCAGTCAACGGCCTCGAACTAATGAAAAACTGTTTTTT. It codes for CASSQRPRTNEKLFF.

This clone was recorded at least ten times. This chain links TRBV4-2 with TRBJ2-4, with D uncertain. Looked up from germline, CDR1 is LGHNA and CDR2 is YNFKEQ. CDR3 length equals 14 residues. V dropped 0 bases and J dropped 0 bases, with 3 bases sitting between them. The CDR3, as DNA: TGTGCCAGCAGCCAAGACCTAGCCAAAAACATTCAGTACTTC. Protein sequence: CASSQDLAKNIQYF.

A few counts support this clone. V and J are TRBV4-1 and TRBJ2-2, with D unclear. Trimming left V 1 base short and J 5 bases short, with 17 bases between. The CDR3 length is 17 residues. The germline V gene encodes CDR1 MGHRA and CDR2 YSYEKL. DNA of the CDR3: TGCGCCAGCAGCCAAGTTGATATTCTAGTTGCTACCGGGGAGCTGTTTTTT. It specifies CASSQVDILVATGELFF.

The rearrangement joins TRBV19 to TRBJ1-2, with TRBD1 matching 8 bases. V gave up 5 bases and J gave up 3 bases; unmatched junction bases: 8. Germline CDR1 and CDR2: LNHDA and SQIVND (reference sequence). The CDR3 length is 15 residues. The CDR3 bases are TGTGCCAGTAGTGCGACAGGGGTTGCGGACTATGGCTACACCTTC. It translates to CASSATGVADYGYTF.

The chain carries TRBV11-1 and TRBJ1-4; D might be TRBD1 (5 bases). This CDR3 comprises 13 residues. Germline CDR1 is SGHAT and CDR2 is FQDESV (reference sequence). The V end was cut by 2 bases, the J end by 8 bases, with 9 bases between. The CDR3 DNA is TGTGCCAGCAGCTTACTGCAGGGAGAAAAACTGTTTTTT. Encoded protein: CASSLLQGEKLFF.